These T cell receptor beta chains were read from a single sample in a study of beta chain features in type 1 diabetes. Method: immunoSEQ multiplex PCR; TCRdb's copy keeps in-frame clones and lacks some. The table has 200,000 to 300,000 clones, roughly 21% seen once. Sequencing was carried out using naive CD4+ T cells from blood. The receptors stem from a middle-aged woman with type 1 diabetes. The CDR3 runs from the conserved cysteine through the conserved F or W. Fields, in order: D gene, J gene, V gene, clone size, CDR3 DNA, CDR3 protein. D genes are given only for firm matches. Some rows mark clone size as missing; the rest say once, few, many or name a class of expanded clone.

>NA|TRBJ2-1|TRBV28|few
TGTGCCAGCAGTTTTCAGCGAAGCTCCTACAATGAGCAGTTCTTC
CASSFQRSSYNEQFF
>TRBD2|TRBJ2-3|TRBV9|few
TGTGCCAGCAGCCCTGGGACTAGGGATACGCAGTATTTT
CASSPGTRDTQYF
>NA|TRBJ2-3|TRBV4-1|once
TGCGCCAGCAGCCCCCCCGGCCCATCGACGGGAGATACGCAGTATTTT
CASSPPGPSTGDTQYF
>NA|TRBJ2-3|TRBV7-9|NA
TGTGCCAGCAGCTCTACTAGACTGAGCCGCACAGATACGCAGTATTTT
CASSSTRLSRTDTQYF
>TRBD1|TRBJ1-2|TRBV18|few
TGTGCCAGCTCACCATACCGGGACAGGGAGTTCTATGGCTACACCTTC
CASSPYRDREFYGYTF
>NA|TRBJ2-7|TRBV9|once
TGTGCCAGCAGCGCCACACCTGAAGGGGTCGAGCAGTACTTC
CASSATPEGVEQYF
>NA|TRBJ1-2|TRBV7-9|NA
TGTGCCAGCAGCATGACACCTTCCTATGGCTACACCTTC
CASSMTPSYGYTF
>NA|TRBJ1-2|TRBV10-3|few
TGTGCCATCATCTCTTCGGACAGAGCTACGCATGGCTACACCTTC
CAIISSDRATHGYTF
>TRBD1|TRBJ2-7|TRBV5-4|NA
TGTGCCAGCAGCTTGGGAGGCGGGACAGGGGGTACGTACGAGCAGTACTTC
CASSLGGGTGGTYEQYF
>NA|TRBJ1-4|TRBV27|NA
TGTGCCAGCAGTCAAAGTCAGGGTCTTAATGAAAAACTGTTTTTT
CASSQSQGLNEKLFF
>TRBD1|TRBJ2-5|TRBV19|NA
TGTGCCAGTACTCCTGGACAGGGGGACCGAGAGACCCAGTACTTC
CASTPGQGDRETQYF
>NA|TRBJ2-5|TRBV9|NA
TGTGCCAGCAGCAAAACTAGCTACCAAGAGACCCAGTACTTC
CASSKTSYQETQYF
>TRBD2|TRBJ2-1|TRBV7-9|NA
TGTGCCAGCAGCCGTTTAGCGGGAGTGAAAAACAATGAGCAGTTCTTC
CASSRLAGVKNNEQFF
>TRBD1|TRBJ1-1|TRBV7-2|few
TGTGCCAGCAGCTTAGGGGGACAGGTGGGCACTGAAGCTTTCTTT
CASSLGGQVGTEAFF
>NA|TRBJ2-3|TRBV5-1|NA
TGCGCCTCTGCGGAGATTTCTGGCACAGATACGCAGTATTTT
CASAEISGTDTQYF
>TRBD2|TRBJ2-1|TRBV19|NA
TGTGCCAGTAACCCTCTAAGCGGGAGCTCCTACAATGAGCAGTTCTTC
CASNPLSGSSYNEQFF
>NA|TRBJ1-1|TRBV23-1|NA
TGCGCCAGCAGTCAAAGGATAGGGGTCACCGTCGGGGCTTTCTTT
CASSQRIGVTVGAFF
>TRBD1|TRBJ2-1|TRBV5-1|few
TGCGCCAGCAGCCCCCAACGACAGGGGCGCTACAATGAGCAGTTCTTC
CASSPQRQGRYNEQFF
>TRBD1|TRBJ1-2|TRBV19|NA
TGTGCCAGTAGTACCGGGACAGGGAACTATGGCTACACCTTC
CASSTGTGNYGYTF
>NA|TRBJ2-3|TRBV28|NA
TGTGCCAGCAGTTTCCGAGGAGGAGATAGCACAGATACGCAGTATTTT
CASSFRGGDSTDTQYF
>TRBD2|TRBJ2-1|TRBV4-2|few
TGTGCCAGCAGCCAAGCAGACGGGGGGTTGGGCAATGAGCAGTTCTTC
CASSQADGGLGNEQFF
>NA|TRBJ1-6|TRBV11-2|NA
TGTGCCAGCAGCCCCGGTGCACCCCTCCACTTT
CASSPGAPLHF
>TRBD1|TRBJ1-6|TRBV4-3|few
TGCGCCAGCAGCCAAGAGTACAGGGGTGAGGGCAATTCACCCCTCCACTTT
CASSQEYRGEGNSPLHF
>NA|TRBJ1-4|TRBV9|few
TGTGCCAGCAGCCCCTCAGGCGTGGATGAAAAACTGTTTTTT
CASSPSGVDEKLFF
>TRBD1|TRBJ1-1|TRBV7-2|NA
TGTGCCAGCAGCAGGAACAGGGGCACTGAAGCTTTCTTT
CASSRNRGTEAFF
>NA|TRBJ1-1|TRBV5-4|few
TGTGCCAGCAGCTTACCTGGGACATTGAACACTGAAGCTTTCTTT
CASSLPGTLNTEAFF
>NA|TRBJ2-6|TRBV9|NA
TGTGCCAGCAGCGTAGGGGCCTTAAGCTCTGGGGCCAACGTCCTGACTTTC
CASSVGALSSGANVLTF
>NA|TRBJ1-4|TRBV19|NA
TGTGCCAGTAGTATAACCGAGAGGAAGGAAAAACTGTTTTTT
CASSITERKEKLFF
>NA|TRBJ1-1|TRBV30|few
TGTGCCTGGGGAGGGACGGCCGCGGAGGAAGCTTTCTTT
CAWGGTAAEEAFF
>TRBD2|TRBJ2-3|TRBV5-4|few
TGTGCCAGCAGCTTCGGACTAGGAGGAGATACGCAGTATTTT
CASSFGLGGDTQYF
>NA|TRBJ1-2|TRBV9|NA
TGTGCCAGCAGCGTAGCGGGGGGGGACTATGGCTACACCTTC
CASSVAGGDYGYTF